The clone carrying this T cell receptor beta chain was counted a few times. CDR1 is SGHAT and CDR2 is FQNNGV in the germline V gene. Trimming took off 0 bases at V and 3 bases at J, with 17 bases between the two ends. The CDR3 loop spans 18 amino acids. This record comes from a study of blood T cell repertoires in COVID-19. About the study: Sample material is recorded as cDNA or gDNA derived from T cells, B-cell-depleted T cells, or PBMCs.

Profiled with immunoSEQ multiplex PCR; TCRdb holds only in-frame clones, not every one. The data contain about 92,000 clones, 60% to 85% of them seen just once; the ten biggest clones take up about 8.1%. The sequence was obtained from a man in his fifties or sixties who had recovered from COVID-19. V gene TRBV11-2 combines with J gene TRBJ2-2, with no clear D. Sequences were obtained from peripheral blood. CDR3 region: CASSLDHRESAYTGELFF. Here the CDR3 DNA reads TGTGCCAGCAGCTTAGATCACAGAGAATCGGCCTACACCGGGGAGCTGTTTTTT.